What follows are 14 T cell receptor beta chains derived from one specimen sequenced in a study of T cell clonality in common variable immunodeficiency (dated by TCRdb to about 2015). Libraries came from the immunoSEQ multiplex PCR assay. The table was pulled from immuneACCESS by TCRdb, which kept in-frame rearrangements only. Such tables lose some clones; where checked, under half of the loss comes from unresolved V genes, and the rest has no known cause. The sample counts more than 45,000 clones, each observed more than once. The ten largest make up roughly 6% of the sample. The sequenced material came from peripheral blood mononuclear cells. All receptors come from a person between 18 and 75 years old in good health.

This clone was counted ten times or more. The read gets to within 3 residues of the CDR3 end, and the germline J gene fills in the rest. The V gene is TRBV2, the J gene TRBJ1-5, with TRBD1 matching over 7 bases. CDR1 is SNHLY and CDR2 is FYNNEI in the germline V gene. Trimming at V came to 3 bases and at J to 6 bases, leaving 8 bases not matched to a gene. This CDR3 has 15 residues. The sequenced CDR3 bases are TGTGCCAGCAGTGATATGGTAGGGGGCTTTCAGCCC. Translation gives CASSDMVGGFQP. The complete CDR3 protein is CASSDMVGGFQPQHF.

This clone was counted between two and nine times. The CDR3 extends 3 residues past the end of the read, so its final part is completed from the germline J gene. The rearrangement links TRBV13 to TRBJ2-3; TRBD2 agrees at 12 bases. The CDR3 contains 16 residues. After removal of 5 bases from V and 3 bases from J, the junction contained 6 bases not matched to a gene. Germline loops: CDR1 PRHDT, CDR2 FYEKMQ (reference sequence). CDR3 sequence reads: CASSKTSGGRTDTQYF. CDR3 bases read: TGTGCCAGCAGCAAAACTAGCGGGGGGAGGACAGATACG.

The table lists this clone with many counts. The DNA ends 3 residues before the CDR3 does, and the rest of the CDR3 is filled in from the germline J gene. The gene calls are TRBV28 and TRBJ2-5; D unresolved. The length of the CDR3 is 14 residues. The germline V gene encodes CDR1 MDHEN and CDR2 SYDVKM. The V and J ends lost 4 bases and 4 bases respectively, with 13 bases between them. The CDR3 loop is CASSSGQPGETQYF. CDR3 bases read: TGTGCCAGCAGTTCCGGCCAGCCGGGAGAGACC.

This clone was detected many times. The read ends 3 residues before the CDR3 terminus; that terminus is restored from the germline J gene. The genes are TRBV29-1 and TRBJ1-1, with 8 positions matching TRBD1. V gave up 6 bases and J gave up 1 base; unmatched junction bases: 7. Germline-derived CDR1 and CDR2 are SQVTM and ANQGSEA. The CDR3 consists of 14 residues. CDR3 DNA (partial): TGCAGCGTGTCACCCGGGACAGGGAACACTGAA. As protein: CSVSPGTGNTE. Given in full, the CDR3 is CSVSPGTGNTEAFF.

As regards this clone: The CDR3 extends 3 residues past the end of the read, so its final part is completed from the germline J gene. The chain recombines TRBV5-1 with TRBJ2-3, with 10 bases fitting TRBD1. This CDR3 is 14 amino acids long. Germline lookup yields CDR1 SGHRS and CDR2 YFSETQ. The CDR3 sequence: CASSGGTGDETQYF. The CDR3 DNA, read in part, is TGCGCCAGCAGCGGAGGGACAGGGGACGAGACG.

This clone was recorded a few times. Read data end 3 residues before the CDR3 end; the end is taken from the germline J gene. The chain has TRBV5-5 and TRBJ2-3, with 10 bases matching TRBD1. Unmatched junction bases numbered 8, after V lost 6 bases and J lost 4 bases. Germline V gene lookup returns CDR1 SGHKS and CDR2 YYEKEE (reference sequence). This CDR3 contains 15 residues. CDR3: CASTNSGQGADTQYF. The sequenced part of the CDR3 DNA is TGTGCCAGCACCAATTCCGGACAGGGGGCAGATACG.

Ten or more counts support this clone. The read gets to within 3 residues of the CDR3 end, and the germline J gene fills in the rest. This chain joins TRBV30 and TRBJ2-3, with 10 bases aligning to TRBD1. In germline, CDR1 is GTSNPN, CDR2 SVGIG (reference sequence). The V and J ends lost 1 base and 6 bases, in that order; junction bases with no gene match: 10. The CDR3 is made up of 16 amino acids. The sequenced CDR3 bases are TGTGCCTGGAGTGCCGATGGACAGGGGGGATTTGATACG. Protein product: CAWSADGQGGFDT. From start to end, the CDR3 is CAWSADGQGGFDTQYF.

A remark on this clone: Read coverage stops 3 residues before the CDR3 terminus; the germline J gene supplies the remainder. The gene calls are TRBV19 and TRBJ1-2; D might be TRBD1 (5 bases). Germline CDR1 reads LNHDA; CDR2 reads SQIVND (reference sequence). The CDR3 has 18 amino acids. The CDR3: CASRDTWTSGGVDNDYTF. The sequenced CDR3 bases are TGTGCCAGTAGGGATACATGGACTAGCGGGGGGGTTGACAATGAC.

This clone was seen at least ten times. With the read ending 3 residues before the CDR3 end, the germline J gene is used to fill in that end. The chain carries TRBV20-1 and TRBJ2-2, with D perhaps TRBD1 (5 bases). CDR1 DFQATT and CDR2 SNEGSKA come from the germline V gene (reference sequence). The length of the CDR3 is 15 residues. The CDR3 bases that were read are TGCAGTGCTAGAGGCCTACAGGCCCGTCATGAAAAG. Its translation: CSARGLQARHEK. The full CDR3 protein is CSARGLQARHEKLFF.

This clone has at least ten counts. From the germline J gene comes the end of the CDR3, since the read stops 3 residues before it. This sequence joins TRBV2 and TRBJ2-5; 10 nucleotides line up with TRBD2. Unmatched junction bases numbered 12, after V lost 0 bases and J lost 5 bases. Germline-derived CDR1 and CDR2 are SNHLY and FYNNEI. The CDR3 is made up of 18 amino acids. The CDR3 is CASSEALRASGGHETQYF. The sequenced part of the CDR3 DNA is TGTGCCAGCAGTGAAGCGCTTCGGGCTAGCGGGGGTCATGAGACC. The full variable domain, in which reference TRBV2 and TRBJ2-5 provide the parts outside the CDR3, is EPEVTQTPSHQVTQMGQEVILRCVPISNHLYFYWYRQILGQKVEFLVSFYNNEISEKSEIFDDQFSVERPDGSNFTLKIRSTKLEDSAMYFCASSEALRASGGHETQYFGPGTRLLVL.

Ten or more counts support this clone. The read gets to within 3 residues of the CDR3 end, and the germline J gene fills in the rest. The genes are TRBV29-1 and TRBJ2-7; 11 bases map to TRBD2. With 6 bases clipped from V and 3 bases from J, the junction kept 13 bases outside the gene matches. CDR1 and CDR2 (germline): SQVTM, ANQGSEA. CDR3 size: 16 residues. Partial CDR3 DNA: TGCAGCGTGGCCCCCCTAGCGGGGGGCAAACTCTACGAG. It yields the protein CSVAPLAGGKLYE. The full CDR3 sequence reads CSVAPLAGGKLYEQYF.

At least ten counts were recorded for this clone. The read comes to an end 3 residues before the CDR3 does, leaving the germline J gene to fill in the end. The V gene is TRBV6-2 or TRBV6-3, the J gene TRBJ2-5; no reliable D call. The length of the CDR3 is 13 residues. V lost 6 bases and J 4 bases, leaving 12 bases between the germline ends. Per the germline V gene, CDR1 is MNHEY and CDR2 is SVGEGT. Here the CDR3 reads CASSPLMRETQYF. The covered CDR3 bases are TGTGCCAGCAGCCCCCTAATGCGAGAGACC.

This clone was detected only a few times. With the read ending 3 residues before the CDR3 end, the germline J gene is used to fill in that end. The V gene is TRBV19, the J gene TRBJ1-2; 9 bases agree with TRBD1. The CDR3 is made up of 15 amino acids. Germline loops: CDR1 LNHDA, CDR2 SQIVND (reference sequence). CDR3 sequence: CASSNPGTGSYDYTF. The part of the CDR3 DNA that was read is TGTGCCAGTAGCAATCCCGGGACAGGGTCCTACGAC.

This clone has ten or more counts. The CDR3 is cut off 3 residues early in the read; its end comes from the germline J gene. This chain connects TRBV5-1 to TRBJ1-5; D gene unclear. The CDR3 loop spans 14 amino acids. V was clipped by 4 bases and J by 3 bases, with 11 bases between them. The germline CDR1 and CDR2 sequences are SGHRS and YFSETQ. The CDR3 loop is CASSPDDSNQPQHF. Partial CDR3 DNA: TGCGCCAGCAGCCCAGACGACTCCAATCAGCCC. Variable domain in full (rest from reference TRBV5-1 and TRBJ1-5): KAGVTQTPRYLIKTRGQQVTLSCSPISGHRSVSWYQQTPGQGLQFLFEYFSETQRNKGNFPGRFSGRQFSNSRSEMNVSTLELGDSALYLCASSPDDSNQPQHFGDGTRLSIL.